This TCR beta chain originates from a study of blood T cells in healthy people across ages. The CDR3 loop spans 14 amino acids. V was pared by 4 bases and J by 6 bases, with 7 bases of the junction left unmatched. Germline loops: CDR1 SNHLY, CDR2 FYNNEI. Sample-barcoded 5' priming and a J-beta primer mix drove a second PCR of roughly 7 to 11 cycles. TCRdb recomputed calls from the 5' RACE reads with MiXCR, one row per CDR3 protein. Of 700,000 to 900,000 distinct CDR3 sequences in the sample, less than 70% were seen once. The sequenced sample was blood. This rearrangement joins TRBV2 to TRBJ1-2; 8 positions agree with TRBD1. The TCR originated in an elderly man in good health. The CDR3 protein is CASSADRGWNGYTF. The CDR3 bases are TGTGCCAGCAGTGCTGACAGGGGATGGAATGGCTACACCTTC.